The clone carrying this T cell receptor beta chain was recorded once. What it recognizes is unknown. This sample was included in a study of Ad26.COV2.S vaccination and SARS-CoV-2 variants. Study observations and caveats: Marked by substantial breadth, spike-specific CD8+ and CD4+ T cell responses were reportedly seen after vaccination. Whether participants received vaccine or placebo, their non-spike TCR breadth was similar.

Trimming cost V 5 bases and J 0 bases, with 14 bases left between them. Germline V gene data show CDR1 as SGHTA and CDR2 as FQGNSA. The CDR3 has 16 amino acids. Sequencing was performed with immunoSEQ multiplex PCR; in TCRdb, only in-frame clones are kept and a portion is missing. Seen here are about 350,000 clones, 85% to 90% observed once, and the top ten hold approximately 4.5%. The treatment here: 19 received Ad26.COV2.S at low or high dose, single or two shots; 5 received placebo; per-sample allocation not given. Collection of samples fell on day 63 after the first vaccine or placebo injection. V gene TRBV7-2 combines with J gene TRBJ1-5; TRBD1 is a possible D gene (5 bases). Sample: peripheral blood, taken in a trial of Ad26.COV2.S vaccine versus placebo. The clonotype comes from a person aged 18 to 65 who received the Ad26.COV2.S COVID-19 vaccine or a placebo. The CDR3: CASSPSRGDSNQPQHF. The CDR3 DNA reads TGTGCCAGCAGCCCCAGCCGAGGGGATAGCAATCAGCCCCAGCATTTT.